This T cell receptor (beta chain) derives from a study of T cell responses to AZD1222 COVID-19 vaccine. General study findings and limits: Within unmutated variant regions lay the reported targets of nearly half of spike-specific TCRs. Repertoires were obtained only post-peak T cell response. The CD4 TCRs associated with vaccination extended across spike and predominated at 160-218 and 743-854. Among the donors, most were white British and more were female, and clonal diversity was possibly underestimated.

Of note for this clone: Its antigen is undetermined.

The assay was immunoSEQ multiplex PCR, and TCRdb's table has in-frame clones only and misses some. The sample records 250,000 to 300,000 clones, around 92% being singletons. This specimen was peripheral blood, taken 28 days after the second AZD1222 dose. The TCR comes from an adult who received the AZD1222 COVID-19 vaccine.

DNA of the CDR3: TGTGCCAGCAGTGAGGGGAGGGGATACACTGAAGCTTTCTTT. Translation gives CASSEGRGYTEAFF. The chain links TRBV2 to TRBJ1-1, with D perhaps matching TRBD1 (5 bases). V was trimmed by 3 bases and J by 3 bases, leaving 11 bases between them. Germline V CDR1 and CDR2: SNHLY, FYNNEI. This CDR3 spans 14 amino acids.